This TCR beta chain was documented in a study of blood T cell repertoires in COVID-19. Assay used: immunoSEQ multiplex PCR; TCRdb lists only in-frame clones, some missing. The data show about 260,000 clones, roughly 90% seen once. The CDR3 contains 17 residues. The J segment lost 0 bases and the V segment lost 8 bases, leaving 11 bases of the junction unmatched. Germline values: CDR1 LGHDT, CDR2 YNNKEL (reference sequence). The chain uses TRBV3-1 (or the pseudogene TRBV3-2) and TRBJ1-3; 9 bases are shared with TRBD1. This TCR was recovered from a woman in her twenties or thirties with COVID-19, enrolled during active disease. The material sequenced was peripheral blood. The CDR3: CASANRGPIPSGNTIYF. CDR3 bases: TGTGCCAGCGCGAACAGGGGGCCCATCCCCTCTGGAAACACCATATATTTT.